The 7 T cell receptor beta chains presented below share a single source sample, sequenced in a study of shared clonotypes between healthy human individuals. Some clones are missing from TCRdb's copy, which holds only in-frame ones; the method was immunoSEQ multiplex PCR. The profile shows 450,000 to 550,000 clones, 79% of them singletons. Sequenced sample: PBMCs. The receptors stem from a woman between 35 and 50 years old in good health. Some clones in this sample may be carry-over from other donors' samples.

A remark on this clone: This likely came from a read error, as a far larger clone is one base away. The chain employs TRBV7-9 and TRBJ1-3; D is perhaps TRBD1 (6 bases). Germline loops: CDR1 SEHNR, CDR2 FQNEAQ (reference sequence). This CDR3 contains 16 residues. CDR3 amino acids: CASSSGAGTSENTIYF. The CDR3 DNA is TGTGCCAGCAGCTCAGGGGCAGGGACCTCTGAAAACACCATATATTTT.

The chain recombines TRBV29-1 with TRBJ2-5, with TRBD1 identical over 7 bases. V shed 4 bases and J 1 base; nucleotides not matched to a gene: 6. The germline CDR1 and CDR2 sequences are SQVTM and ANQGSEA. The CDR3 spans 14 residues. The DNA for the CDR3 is TGCAGCGTTGCCCGACAGGGCATCCAAGAGACCCAGTACTTC. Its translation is CSVARQGIQETQYF.

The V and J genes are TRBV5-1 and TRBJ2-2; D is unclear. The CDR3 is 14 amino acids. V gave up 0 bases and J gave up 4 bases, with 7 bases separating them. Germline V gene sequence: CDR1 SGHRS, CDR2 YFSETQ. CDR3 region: CASSLEGTTGELFF. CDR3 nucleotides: TGCGCCAGCAGCTTGGAGGGAACCACCGGGGAGCTGTTTTTT.

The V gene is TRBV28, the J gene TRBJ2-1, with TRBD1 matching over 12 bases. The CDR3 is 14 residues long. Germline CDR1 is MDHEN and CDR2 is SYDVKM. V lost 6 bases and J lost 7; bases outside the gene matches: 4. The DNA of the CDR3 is TGTGCCAGCAGCCGGGACAGGGGGCTGAATGAGCAGTTCTTC. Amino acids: CASSRDRGLNEQFF.

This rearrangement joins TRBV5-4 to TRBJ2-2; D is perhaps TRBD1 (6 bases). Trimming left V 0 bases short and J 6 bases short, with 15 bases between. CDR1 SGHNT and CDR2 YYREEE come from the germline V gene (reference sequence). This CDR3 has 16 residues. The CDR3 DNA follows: TGTGCCAGCAGCTTGGGGGCCAGGGGAGACGCCGGGGAGCTGTTTTTT. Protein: CASSLGARGDAGELFF.

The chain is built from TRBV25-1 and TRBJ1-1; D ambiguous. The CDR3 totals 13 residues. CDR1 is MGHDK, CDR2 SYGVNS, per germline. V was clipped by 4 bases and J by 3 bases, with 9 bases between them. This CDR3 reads CASSVQRDTEAFF. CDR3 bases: TGTGCCAGCAGTGTCCAGCGGGACACTGAAGCTTTCTTT. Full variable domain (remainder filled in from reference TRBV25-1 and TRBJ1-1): EADIYQTPRYLVIGTGKKITLECSQTMGHDKMYWYQQDPGMELHLIHYSYGVNSTEKGDLSSESTVSRIRTEHFPLTLESARPSHTSQYLCASSVQRDTEAFFGQGTRLTVV.

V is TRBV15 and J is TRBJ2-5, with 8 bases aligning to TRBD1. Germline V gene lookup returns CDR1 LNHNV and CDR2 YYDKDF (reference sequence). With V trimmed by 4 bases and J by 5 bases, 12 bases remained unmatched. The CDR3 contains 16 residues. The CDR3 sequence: CATSKGDRGWGETQYF. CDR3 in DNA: TGTGCCACCAGCAAAGGCGACAGGGGCTGGGGGGAGACCCAGTACTTC. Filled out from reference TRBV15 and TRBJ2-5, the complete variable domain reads DAMVIQNPRYQVTQFGKPVTLSCSQTLNHNVMYWYQQKSSQAPKLLFHYYDKDFNNEADTPDNFQSRRPNTSFCFLDIRSPGLGDTAMYLCATSKGDRGWGETQYFGPGTRLLVL.